This T cell receptor beta chain came from a study of blood T cell repertoires in COVID-19 (dated by TCRdb to about 2020). For the wider study: Samples covering the acute and convalescent phases of COVID-19 were provided by collaborators in the United States, Italy and Spain. The prospective study material was composed of cDNA or gDNA derived from T cells, B-cell-depleted T cells, or PBMCs. Subjects who had been exposed to COVID-19, were actively infected with it, or had recovered from it provided the deeply sampled blood TCRbeta repertoires that made up the dataset. The repertoires were released in a freely available public database meant as a resource for research on the immune response to SARS-CoV-2. Samples came from the ongoing ImmuneRACE study (first 160 participants) plus 1,254 subjects from 6 global collaborators. Nearly every sample came with metadata listing a de-identified subject ID, COVID-19 status, age in years and sex. HLA class I and class II types, where available, came from metadata supplied by the sample provider rather than from assay-based typing. Summary of the overall study and its limitations: The quantity of clinical and demographic metadata differed by source and by participant and was supplied without curation.

TCRbeta CDR3 regions were amplified from genomic DNA by means of the immunoSEQ Assay, a bias-controlled multiplex PCR. Regarding the original processing steps: The number of nucleated cells in each sample was estimated by amplification of reference gene primers within the assay. To quantify the absolute abundance of each unique TCRbeta CDR3 rearrangement, sequence reads were collapsed and filtered. For each sample, productive Simpson clonality was calculated by taking the square root of Simpson's diversity index across productive rearrangements. TCRdb obtained this table from immuneACCESS and retained in-frame rearrangements with V and J assigned. These tables miss some clones; where compared with another copy, unresolved V genes account for less than half of the shortfall, and the remainder is unexplained. V and J calls and clone size come straight from that table; D and trimming were deduced from the DNA. This sample is represented by over 70,000 clones; 80% to 90% of them were singletons. The ten largest clones add up to about 10% of the sample.

With regard to this clone: Its specific antigen is unknown. The record has no base qualities; no much larger clone is one base away.

V is cut by 6 bases and J by 0 bases, and the space between the germline ends is 8 bases. As encoded in the germline V gene, CDR1 is MDHEN while CDR2 is SYDVKM. CDR3 length: 13 amino acids, cysteine to phenylalanine. Only the CDR3 DNA stays, 39 bases, in frame from base 1. One collaborating source in Seattle enrolled patients during active infection and followed them longitudinally through the course of disease. The collaborating institutions used their own protocols to collect whole blood in K2EDTA tubes. For TCRbeta analysis, collaborators shipped samples as frozen whole blood, isolated PBMCs, or DNA extracted from either of those sample types.

The sequence was collected from a man in his sixties with COVID-19, enrolled during active disease. The rearrangement joined TRBV28 to TRBJ1-2, with TRBD1 tentatively as D gene (5 bases match). Material for sequencing was peripheral blood. At the DNA level, the sequence is TGTGCCAGCAGCCGGACACCTAACTATGGCTACACCTTC. This is translated as CASSRTPNYGYTF.